This T cell receptor (beta chain) was profiled in a study of blood T cell repertoires in COVID-19 (TCRdb year 2020). The study in broad terms: Collaborator samples came from the United States, Italy and Spain and covered acute and convalescent phases of COVID-19. The prospective study material was composed of cDNA or gDNA derived from T cells, B-cell-depleted T cells, or PBMCs. Subjects who had been exposed to COVID-19, were actively infected with it, or had recovered from it provided the deeply sampled blood TCRbeta repertoires that made up the dataset. The repertoires were released in a freely available public database intended as a resource for research on the immune response to SARS-CoV-2. Samples were obtained from the ongoing ImmuneRACE study (first 160 participants) and from some 1,300 subjects provided by 6 global collaborators. Nearly every sample came with metadata listing a de-identified subject ID, COVID-19 status, age in years and sex. Where available, HLA class I and class II types were obtained from metadata supplied by the sample provider rather than from assay-based typing. Here is what the overall study found, with its caveats: Clinical and demographic metadata were provided uncurated, with the amount varying by source and participant.

Whole blood was collected in K2EDTA tubes by collaborating institutions according to the institutions' own protocols. For TCRbeta analysis, collaborators shipped samples in one of three forms: frozen whole blood, isolated PBMCs, or DNA extracted from either of those sample types. The immunoSEQ Assay, a bias-controlled multiplex PCR, was used to amplify TCRbeta CDR3 regions from genomic DNA. Per the original workflow: The number of nucleated cells in each sample was estimated from the amplification of reference gene primers within the assay. To quantify the absolute abundance of each unique TCRbeta CDR3 rearrangement, sequence reads were collapsed and filtered. Productive Simpson clonality was computed per sample as the square root of Simpson's diversity index over productive rearrangements. TCRdb stores this immuneACCESS table with in-frame sequences only. Part of the clones is absent; in the studies checked, under half of the shortfall reflects unresolved V genes, and no reason is known for the rest. V and J calls and clone size are those listed in that table; D and trimming were worked out from the DNA. The sample records more than 150,000 clones, 75% to 80% of which are singletons. Together, the top ten hold approximately 14% of the sample.

To note about this clone: There is no known antigen for this receptor. The sample holds no much larger clone one base away, and base qualities are not on file.

Including cysteine and phenylalanine, the CDR3 has 13 amino acids. Here the CDR3 DNA is all that survives: 39 bases in frame from base 1. Via the germline V gene, CDR1 is SGHVS and CDR2 FQNEAQ. Germline trimming: 4 bases from V, 7 bases from J; junction bases outside gene matches: 7. Recombination joined TRBV7-8 with TRBJ2-7; 7 central nucleotides agree with TRBD1. The source is an elderly woman with acute or convalescent COVID-19. Sequencing used peripheral blood. The nucleotides read TGTGCCAGCAGCTCAGTTACAGGGGTTGAGCAGTACTTC. Translated, this gives CASSSVTGVEQYF.